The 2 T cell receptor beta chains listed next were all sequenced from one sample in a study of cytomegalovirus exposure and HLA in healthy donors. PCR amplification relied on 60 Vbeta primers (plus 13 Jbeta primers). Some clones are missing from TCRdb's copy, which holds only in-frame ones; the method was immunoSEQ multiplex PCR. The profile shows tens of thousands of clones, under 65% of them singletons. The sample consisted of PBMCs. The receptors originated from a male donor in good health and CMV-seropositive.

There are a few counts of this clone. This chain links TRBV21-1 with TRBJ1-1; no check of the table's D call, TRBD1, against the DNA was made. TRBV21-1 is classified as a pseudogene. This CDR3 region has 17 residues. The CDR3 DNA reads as TGTGCCAGCAGCGGGCGGACAGGGCGAGGGGTGAACACTGAAGCTTTCTTT. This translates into CASSGRTGRGVNTEAFF.

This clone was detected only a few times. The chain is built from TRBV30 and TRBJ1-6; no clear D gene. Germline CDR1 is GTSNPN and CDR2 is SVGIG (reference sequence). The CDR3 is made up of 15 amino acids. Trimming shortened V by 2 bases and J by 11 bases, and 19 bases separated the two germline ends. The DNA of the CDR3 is TGTGCCTGGAGTCTAGGACCGAGGGATGGCGCACCCCTCCACTTT. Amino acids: CAWSLGPRDGAPLHF.